These 9 T cell receptor beta chains were sequenced from one sample in a study of blood T cells in healthy people across ages. A second about 6 to 11 cycle PCR used barcoded and J-beta primers. TCRdb re-called the 5' RACE reads through MiXCR, storing one row per CDR3 protein. This table has about 730,000 distinct CDR3 sequences, about 40% appearing once. Sequencing was carried out using blood. Source of these receptors: a woman between 55 and 75 years old in good health.

This chain joins TRBV5-1 and TRBJ2-5; 7 bases are a match to TRBD2. The trim removed 4 bases at V and 7 bases at J, leaving 7 bases unmatched. The CDR3 runs to 13 residues. From germline, CDR1 is SGHRS and CDR2 YFSETQ. CDR3 DNA: TGCGCCAGCAGCATGGCGGGAGAGGGGACCCAGTACTTC. Translated, it gives CASSMAGEGTQYF.

This clonotype was seen more than once but under ten times. The chain couples TRBV6-5 to TRBJ2-3; 12 bases fit TRBD2. V shed 2 bases and J 5 bases; nucleotides not matched to a gene: 2. The length of the CDR3 is 15 residues. CDR1 and CDR2 (germline): MNHEY, SVGAGI. CDR3 loop: CASSYQGLAGDTQYF. The CDR3 nucleotides read TGTGCCAGCAGTTACCAGGGACTAGCGGGAGATACGCAGTATTTT.

V is TRBV10-3 and J is TRBJ2-7, with D uncertain. Looked up from germline, CDR1 is ENHRY and CDR2 is SYGVKD. The CDR3 is 12 residues long. With 8 bases removed from V and 4 bases from J, the gap between germline ends came to 12 bases. CDR3 coding DNA: TGTGCCATCGGTAACCGATCTTACGAGCAGTACTTC. Its translation: CAIGNRSYEQYF.

This clonotype was counted between two and nine times. The gene calls are TRBV12-3 or TRBV12-4 and TRBJ2-4; 8 nucleotides line up with TRBD2. Trimming took 3 bases from V and 0 from J; bases not matched to a gene: 10. There are 18 residues in the CDR3. The CDR3 coding sequence is TGTGCCAGCAGTTTGGTGGATAGCGGGGTTTTAGCCAAAAACATTCAGTACTTC. It codes for CASSLVDSGVLAKNIQYF.

This sequence joins TRBV18 and TRBJ2-1; 8 bases map to TRBD1. Germline CDR1 is KGHSH and CDR2 is LQKENI. J gave up 7 bases and V 3 bases, and 8 bases lay outside the gene matches. CDR3 length: 15 residues. CDR3 coding DNA: TGTGCCAGCTCACCGAAGGTCAGGGGGCGGAATGAGCAGTTCTTC. This gives the protein CASSPKVRGRNEQFF.

The rearrangement links TRBV5-1 to TRBJ2-7; TRBD1 aligns across 7 bases. Trimming at V came to 4 bases and at J to 2 bases, leaving 9 bases not matched to a gene. CDR1 is SGHRS and CDR2 is YFSETQ in the germline V gene. The CDR3 runs 15 residues. Here the CDR3 DNA reads TGCGCCAGCAGCCTGACCCTCACAGGGGCCTACGAGCAGTACTTC. The encoded protein is CASSLTLTGAYEQYF.

The chain uses TRBV7-2 and TRBJ2-1; a possible D gene is TRBD2 (6 bases). Trimming stripped 5 bases from V and 5 bases from J, with 16 bases between. The germline gives CDR1 SGHTA, CDR2 FQGNSA. The CDR3 is 15 residues long. CDR3 in DNA: TGTGCCAGCAGCCCCGACAGCGGGCCCGACAATGAGCAGTTCTTC. Translated, it gives CASSPDSGPDNEQFF.

The genes are TRBV7-9 and TRBJ2-3; D ambiguous. In germline, CDR1 is SEHNR, CDR2 FQNEAQ (reference sequence). Trimming stripped 1 base from V and 8 bases from J, with 7 bases between. This CDR3 contains 12 residues. CDR3 bases: TGTGCCAGCAGCTTAGAGGGTCTTACGCAGTATTTT. Protein product: CASSLEGLTQYF.

The V call is TRBV5-6, the J call TRBJ2-7, with D tentatively TRBD2 (5 bases). V gave up 5 bases and J gave up 3 bases, with 12 bases separating them. Per the germline V gene, CDR1 is SGHDT and CDR2 is YYEEEE. The length of the CDR3 is 13 residues. The CDR3 sequence: CASRGRGFYEQYF. In DNA, the CDR3 is TGTGCCAGCAGAGGGAGAGGGTTCTACGAGCAGTACTTC.